These 31 T cell receptor beta chains were all obtained from the same sample, sequenced in a study of regulatory T cells in long-lasting Graves disease. Relying on iRepertoire HTBI primers and Arm-PCR of CDR3 regions, the team built TCR beta libraries. TCRdb reanalysed the multiplex PCR reads using MiXCR and keeps one entry per CDR3 protein. The profile shows 450,000 to 600,000 distinct CDR3 sequences, about 16% of them singletons. The time point here: newly diagnosed GD, antithyroid drugs for less than 3 months. PBMC-derived RNA was used for the TCR library. These data were also filed under a second study, of T cells in Graves' hyperthyroidism and ophthalmopathy.

The sample consisted of peripheral blood mononuclear cells (PBMCs), taken at new diagnosis, from a patient treated with antithyroid drugs. All receptors come from a man aged 40-49 years with Graves disease.

This clonotype was detected many times. The V call is TRBV28, the J call TRBJ2-7; D is unclear. The V gene's germline CDR1 is MDHEN and CDR2 SYDVKM. V was trimmed by 1 base and J by 6 bases, leaving 7 bases between them. The CDR3 loop spans 12 amino acids. The CDR3 DNA follows: TGTGCCAGCAGTTTATCGTTGGGCGAGCAGTACTTC. Its translation: CASSLSLGEQYF.

This clonotype was counted many times. The genes are TRBV4-1 and TRBJ2-5; 7 positions agree with TRBD1. The germline V gene has CDR1 MGHRA and CDR2 YSYEKL. The CDR3 contains 14 residues. The ends lost 1 base at V and 7 bases at J; junction bases unmatched: 6. For the CDR3, the DNA is TGCGCCAGCAGCCAAGGGACAGGTTGGGGGACCCAGTACTTC. It codes for CASSQGTGWGTQYF.

The chain has TRBV20-1 and TRBJ2-1, with 13 nucleotides matching TRBD2. The germline V gene encodes CDR1 DFQATT and CDR2 SNEGSKA (reference sequence). The CDR3 extends over 15 amino acids. V lost 5 bases to trimming and J lost 6 bases; unmatched junction nucleotides: 7. The CDR3 DNA follows: TGCAGTGCTCCCTTGAGACTAGCGGGAGGCAATGAGCAGTTCTTC. Encoded protein: CSAPLRLAGGNEQFF.

Within the sample, this clonotype is medium-sized. This rearrangement joins TRBV6-1 to TRBJ1-2; D may be TRBD1 (5 bases). Germline V gene sequence: CDR1 MNHNS, CDR2 SASEGT. This CDR3 contains 14 residues. The ends were cut back, 2 bases at V and 6 bases at J, with 13 bases in the middle. The CDR3 spells CASSELRGSDGYTF. The DNA for the CDR3 is TGTGCCAGCAGTGAACTGAGGGGCTCAGATGGCTACACCTTC.

The table lists this clonotype with many counts. J is TRBJ2-1 and V is TRBV28; 9 bases match TRBD2. J was trimmed by 9 bases and V by 5 bases; bases with no gene match: 11. The CDR3 extends over 15 amino acids. From germline, CDR1 is MDHEN and CDR2 SYDVKM. CDR3 residues: CASSVVASGKGEQFF. The CDR3 bases are TGTGCCAGCAGTGTGGTGGCTAGCGGGAAGGGTGAGCAGTTCTTC.

As concerns this clonotype: A much larger clonotype is one base distant, so this may be a read error. The gene calls are TRBV7-8 and TRBJ2-7, with D hard to call. The CDR3 length is 14 residues. The germline CDR1 and CDR2 sequences are SGHVS and FQNEAQ. This CDR3 reads CASSLAWGSYEQCF. The CDR3 DNA follows: TGTGCCAGCAGCTTAGCGTGGGGATCCTACGAGCAGTGCTTC. The variable domain in full, completed from reference TRBV7-8 and TRBJ2-7, reads GAGVSQSPRYKVAKRGQDVALRCDPISGHVSLFWYQQALGQGPEFLTYFQNEAQLDKSGLPSDRFFAERPEGSVSTLKIQRTQQEDSAVYLCASSLAWGSYEQCFGPGTRLTVT.

This clonotype was observed at least ten times. A read error may produce the germline difference seen at one junction end. The gene calls are TRBV12-3 or TRBV12-4 and TRBJ2-1, with 9 nucleotides matching TRBD2. This CDR3 is built from 14 residues. CDR3 sequence: CTSSFWREGDEQFF. Here the CDR3 DNA reads TGTACCAGCAGTTTTTGGCGGGAGGGCGATGAGCAGTTCTTC.

This clonotype occurred many times. This chain uses TRBV20-1 with TRBJ2-7; 9 bases agree with TRBD2. V shed 3 bases, J shed 6 bases, and the junction held 9 bases outside the gene matches. Germline V gene data show CDR1 as DFQATT and CDR2 as SNEGSKA (reference sequence). CDR3 length: 14 residues. The CDR3 nucleotides read TGCAGTGCTAGCGGGGTAGCGGGAGAGGGCGAGCAGTACTTC. Translation gives CSASGVAGEGEQYF.

With respect to this clonotype: This may stem from a read error, because a much larger clone lies one nucleotide away. This sequence joins TRBV20-1 and TRBJ2-5, with no clear D. With 5 bases removed from V and 4 bases from J, the gap between germline ends came to 11 bases. The length of the CDR3 is 12 residues. CDR1 is DFQATT and CDR2 is SNEGSKA in the germline V gene (reference sequence). The CDR3 nucleotides read TGCAGTGCTGGCGCCTACCGAGAGACCCAGTACTTC. As protein: CSAGAYRETQYF.

This clonotype was counted a few times. The chain carries TRBV10-1 and TRBJ2-1; D is uncertain. Trimming took off 2 bases at V and 2 bases at J, with 7 bases between the two ends. This CDR3 is built from 14 residues. Germline V CDR1 and CDR2: WNHNN, SYGVQD (reference sequence). The CDR3 coding sequence is TGCGCCAGCAGTGAGCCGGGTGCCTACAATGAGCAGTTCTTC. Its protein product is CASSEPGAYNEQFF.

This clonotype has a handful of counts. This sequence joins TRBV4-1 and TRBJ1-1; the D gene is possibly TRBD1 (6 bases). V lost 3 bases to trimming and J lost 1 base, with 12 bases between them. This CDR3 comprises 15 residues. Per the germline V gene, CDR1 is MGHRA and CDR2 is YSYEKL. Here the CDR3 reads CASSQGTKTNTEAFF. In DNA, the CDR3 is TGCGCCAGCAGCCAGGGGACAAAGACGAACACTGAAGCTTTCTTT.

With regard to this clonotype: This probably arose from a read error, given a far larger clone one base away. This rearrangement joins TRBV6-2 or TRBV6-3 to TRBJ2-5; TRBD2 matches 11 bases. This CDR3 has 16 amino acids. V lost 5 bases to trimming and J lost 2 bases; unmatched junction nucleotides: 7. Germline assignment: CDR1 MNHEY and CDR2 SVGEGT. The CDR3 DNA reads TGTGCCAGCAGTGGAGCGACTAGCGGGATACAAGAGACCCAGTACTTC. It codes for CASSGATSGIQETQYF.

Many counts were recorded for this clonotype. The rearrangement joins TRBV7-6 to TRBJ2-7; 9 positions match TRBD2. The CDR3 length is 15 residues. The germline gives CDR1 SGHVS, CDR2 FNYEAQ. V dropped 3 bases and J dropped 3; count of bases not matched to a gene: 6. This CDR3 is CASSLGGRAVYEQYF. CDR3 nucleotide sequence: TGTGCCAGCAGCTTGGGCGGGAGGGCCGTCTACGAGCAGTACTTC.

This chain joins TRBV20-1 and TRBJ2-3, with 9 positions matching TRBD2. The CDR3 is 15 amino acids. Germline-derived CDR1 and CDR2 are DFQATT and SNEGSKA (reference sequence). The J segment lost 1 base and the V segment lost 5 bases, leaving 7 bases of the junction unmatched. CDR3 coding DNA: TGCAGTGCTTCTCTGACTAGCGGCCGCACAGATACGCAGTATTTT. It translates to CSASLTSGRTDTQYF.

The genes are TRBV7-2 and TRBJ2-1; D is ambiguous. The ends were cut back, 5 bases at V and 7 bases at J, with 27 bases in the middle. CDR1 SGHTA and CDR2 FQGNSA come from the germline V gene. The CDR3 is 18 residues long. In nucleotides, the CDR3 is TGTGCCAGCAGCACCCCAGAGAGGACGGACGGGTTACGGAATGAGCAGTTCTTC. Protein product: CASSTPERTDGLRNEQFF.

This clonotype showed up many times. The V gene is TRBV7-3, the J gene TRBJ2-1, with TRBD1 as a possible D gene (7 bases). Trimming took off 0 bases at V and 4 bases at J, with 13 bases between the two ends. The CDR3 consists of 16 residues. Germline lookup yields CDR1 SGHTA and CDR2 FQGTGA. The CDR3 DNA is TGTGCCAGCAGCTTAACCGGCGGGACAGCATACAATGAGCAGTTCTTC. This translates into CASSLTGGTAYNEQFF.

This clonotype was detected many times. CDR3 residues: CASSLFTYEQYF. CDR3 in DNA: TGTGCCAGCAGTTTATTTACCTACGAGCAGTACTTC. This rearrangement joins TRBV28 to TRBJ2-7; no clear D. V was clipped by 1 base and J by 2 bases, with 3 bases between them. The germline CDR1 and CDR2 sequences are MDHEN and SYDVKM. This CDR3 comprises 12 residues.

In this sample, this clonotype turned up many times. This chain connects TRBV10-3 to TRBJ2-5; 9 bases match TRBD2. CDR3 size: 12 residues. After removal of 8 bases from V and 3 bases from J, the junction contained 1 base not matched to a gene. CDR1 is ENHRY and CDR2 is SYGVKD in the germline V gene. Here the CDR3 reads CAIASGEETQYF. CDR3 in DNA: TGTGCCATCGCTAGCGGGGAAGAGACCCAGTACTTC.

This clonotype was seen many times. The chain carries TRBV5-1 and TRBJ2-1; possibly TRBD2 for D (8 bases). Between the trimmed V and J ends, which lost 5 bases and 4 bases, there was a span of 19 bases. This CDR3 region has 16 residues. CDR1 and CDR2 from the germline V gene are SGHRS and YFSETQ. In nucleotides, the CDR3 is TGCGCCAGCAGACCAGGGGGACTAGAACCTTACAATGAGCAGTTCTTC. Its protein is CASRPGGLEPYNEQFF.

V gene TRBV10-2 combines with J gene TRBJ2-7; D is ambiguous. Deletions cut 8 bases from V and 4 bases from J, with 15 bases between. The CDR3 extends over 13 amino acids. In germline, CDR1 is WSHSY, CDR2 SAAADI. The CDR3 nucleotides are TGCGCCAGCTACCTGGGCCCTCGGTACGAGCAGTACTTC. Translation gives CASYLGPRYEQYF.

Ten or more counts support this clonotype. This rearrangement joins TRBV7-3 to TRBJ2-1, with 8 bases aligning to TRBD2. The CDR3 totals 18 residues. J lost 1 base, V lost 1 base, and 9 bases had no gene match. Germline CDR1 is SGHTA and CDR2 is FQGTGA. The CDR3 loop is CASSLMAPGLGSYNEQFF. In DNA form, the CDR3 reads TGTGCCAGCAGCTTAATGGCCCCGGGACTAGGTTCCTACAATGAGCAGTTCTTC.

Notes on this clonotype: With a far larger clone one base away, a read error is the likely cause. V usage is TRBV5-1 and J usage is TRBJ2-7, with 8 nucleotides matching TRBD2. The V and J ends lost 2 bases and 7 bases, in that order; junction bases with no gene match: 11. This CDR3 region has 15 residues. CDR1 and CDR2 from the germline V gene are SGHRS and YFSETQ. The DNA of the CDR3 is TGCGCCAGCAGCTTCGGAAGCGGGAGTAAAAATGAGCAGTACTTC. It translates to CASSFGSGSKNEQYF.

This clonotype was counted many times. The V and J genes are TRBV7-9 and TRBJ2-4; TRBD2 agrees at 8 bases. CDR1 is SEHNR and CDR2 is FQNEAQ in the germline V gene (reference sequence). V shed 5 bases, J shed 6 bases, and the junction held 6 bases outside the gene matches. The CDR3 contains 14 residues. CDR3 amino acids: CASSPRTSTNIQYF. CDR3 sequence (DNA): TGTGCCAGCAGCCCAAGGACTAGCACAAACATTCAGTACTTC.

To note about this clonotype: One end of the junction is discordant with germline, which a read error may explain. The chain employs TRBV6-1 and TRBJ1-2, with D unresolved. CDR1 and CDR2 (germline): MNHNS, SASEGT. The CDR3 sequence is 12 residues long. The chain's CDR3 is CVSNDIVSGYTF. The CDR3 DNA follows: TGTGTCAGCAACGACATTGTTTCCGGCTACACCTTC.

There are many counts of this clonotype. This chain links TRBV28 with TRBJ2-7; no firm D call. This CDR3 is built from 14 residues. Germline values: CDR1 MDHEN, CDR2 SYDVKM. Trimming shortened V by 6 bases and J by 7 bases, and 19 bases separated the two germline ends. CDR3 in DNA: TGTGCCAGCAGGTTCGGGTCTAGACTGGGGGAGCAGTACTTC. Its protein is CASRFGSRLGEQYF.

The V call is TRBV9, the J call TRBJ2-1; TRBD2 aligns across 11 bases. V was pared by 4 bases and J by 6 bases, with 12 bases of the junction left unmatched. Germline CDR1 and CDR2: SGDLS and YYNGEE. The CDR3 has 17 residues. This CDR3 reads CASSPHPLAGGSNEQFF. CDR3 in DNA: TGTGCCAGCAGCCCGCACCCCCTAGCGGGAGGTAGCAATGAGCAGTTCTTC.

In this sample, this clonotype turned up a few times. The chain combines TRBV4-1 with TRBJ1-4; no firm D call. CDR3 size: 14 residues. Germline-derived CDR1 and CDR2 are MGHRA and YSYEKL. V lost 0 bases and J 3 bases, leaving 5 bases between the germline ends. CDR3 in amino acids: CASSQEPANEKLFF. The CDR3 nucleotides are TGCGCCAGCAGCCAAGAGCCCGCTAATGAAAAACTGTTTTTT.

At least ten counts were recorded for this clonotype. The chain links TRBV24-1 to TRBJ2-1, with 7 bases identical to TRBD2. The CDR3 sequence is 15 residues long. Trimming took 1 base from V and 8 from J; bases not matched to a gene: 7. Germline loops: CDR1 KGHDR, CDR2 SFDVKD. CDR3 DNA: TGTGCCACCAGTGATTTCGGGCGGGAGAAATATGAGCAGTTCTTC. It translates to CATSDFGREKYEQFF.

The V call is TRBV20-1, the J call TRBJ2-1; the D is unclear. Germline CDR1 is DFQATT and CDR2 is SNEGSKA (reference sequence). This CDR3 comprises 10 residues. The V end lost 3 bases, the J end lost 13 bases, and 10 bases lay between the germline ends. CDR3 region: CSASLLGQFF. The CDR3 region has the DNA TGCAGTGCTAGCCTTCTAGGACAGTTCTTC.

Details on this clonotype: A single base is all that separates this from a far larger clone, so a read error is likely. The chain links TRBV20-1 to TRBJ2-7; D possibly corresponds to TRBD2 (6 bases). This CDR3 comprises 14 residues. V was trimmed by 0 bases and J by 7 bases, leaving 16 bases between them. Germline-derived CDR1 and CDR2 are DFQATT and SNEGSKA (reference sequence). The CDR3, as DNA: TGCAGTGCTAGAGATTTGGCGGGGCACAATGAGCAGTACTTC. Translated, it gives CSARDLAGHNEQYF.

This chain links TRBV5-6 with TRBJ2-5; 13 nucleotides match TRBD2. The V gene end was trimmed by 3 bases and the J gene end by 5 bases; junction bases not matched to a gene: 4. The CDR3 runs to 15 residues. Germline-derived CDR1 and CDR2 are SGHDT and YYEEEE. CDR3 protein: CASSSLTSGGETQYF. The CDR3 DNA sequence: TGTGCCAGCAGCTCCCTGACTAGCGGGGGGGAGACCCAGTACTTC.